This TCR beta chain was observed in a study of blood T cell repertoires in COVID-19. The protocol was immunoSEQ multiplex PCR, while the TCRdb copy is restricted to in-frame clones and leaves out a portion. Of roughly 140,000 clones detected, around nine tenths appear once; the ten largest clones hold about 1.7%. CDR3 length: 14 residues. The V end was cut by 2 bases, the J end by 2 bases, with 9 bases between. The V gene's germline CDR1 is MNHEY and CDR2 SVGAGI. The chain uses TRBV6-5 and TRBJ2-5; D is perhaps TRBD2 (6 bases). The sample comprised peripheral blood. The origin of this receptor is a woman in her forties or fifties with acute or convalescent COVID-19. CDR3 in amino acids: CASSYRGEQETQYF. DNA of the CDR3: TGTGCCAGCAGTTACCGCGGGGAACAAGAGACCCAGTACTTC.